The 18 T cell receptor beta chains below all came from one sample that was sequenced in a study of identical twins. In TCRdb, the 5' RACE reads were re-called with MiXCR into one record per CDR3 protein. The sample includes some 500,000 distinct CDR3 sequences, more than 9% seen only once; the top ten take more than 2.5%. The same sample was also studied in work on yellow fever vaccine responses in identical twins.

The sample was PBMCs. The origin of the receptors is a woman aged 18-30 years in good health.

In its sample, this clonotype was seen a few times. V gene TRBV12-3 or TRBV12-4 combines with J gene TRBJ2-3; 9 nucleotides line up with TRBD1. V lost 2 bases and J lost 13; bases outside the gene matches: 7. The CDR3 runs to 13 residues. The CDR3 DNA follows: TGTGCCAGCAGTTTAACCGGGACAGGGTCTGAGTATTTT. Its translation: CASSLTGTGSEYF.

This clonotype was seen at least ten times. The rearrangement joins TRBV6-5 to TRBJ2-7, with a possible D match to TRBD2 (6 bases). The V end lost 4 bases, the J end lost 0 bases, and 13 bases lay between the germline ends. The germline CDR1 and CDR2 sequences are MNHEY and SVGAGI. The CDR3 length is 15 residues. CDR3 amino acids: CASSSSGFYSYEQYF. CDR3 DNA sequence: TGTGCCAGCAGTTCAAGCGGGTTCTACTCCTACGAGCAGTACTTC.

The V and J genes are TRBV27 and TRBJ2-7; D is possibly TRBD1 (5 bases). Trimming took off 0 bases at V and 1 base at J, with 7 bases between the two ends. In germline, CDR1 is MNHEY, CDR2 SMNVEV (reference sequence). CDR3 length: 14 amino acids. This CDR3 reads CASSLSDNSYEQYF. CDR3 bases: TGTGCCAGCAGTTTATCGGACAATTCCTACGAGCAGTACTTC.

This clonotype was seen only a few times. V gene TRBV2 combines with J gene TRBJ2-1; TRBD2 agrees at 10 bases. The germline CDR1 and CDR2 sequences are SNHLY and FYNNEI. The CDR3 covers 15 residues. V shed 3 bases and J 8 bases; nucleotides not matched to a gene: 7. In DNA form, the CDR3 reads TGTGCCAGCAGTGATATTAGCGGGGGGTTCTATGAGCAGTTCTTC. Its protein product is CASSDISGGFYEQFF.

This clonotype was picked up many times. The rearrangement links TRBV5-5 to TRBJ1-2; 7 positions match TRBD1. The junction had 6 bases not matched to a gene; V was cut back by 4 bases and J by 0 bases. CDR3 length: 15 amino acids. Germline CDR1 SGHKS, CDR2 YYEKEE (reference sequence). The CDR3 here is CASSPQDRANYGYTF. CDR3 nucleotides: TGTGCCAGCAGCCCTCAAGACAGGGCTAACTATGGCTACACCTTC.

This clonotype was counted between two and nine times. One junction end disagrees with the germline gene, perhaps due to a read error. The rearrangement joins TRBV3-1 to TRBJ1-2, with D perhaps matching TRBD1 (6 bases). Looked up from germline, CDR1 is LGHDT and CDR2 is YNNKEL (reference sequence). The length of the CDR3 is 15 residues. Here the CDR3 reads CASSQEGGPPCGYPF. CDR3 bases: TGTGCCAGCAGCCAAGAAGGGGGACCGCCATGTGGCTACCCCTTC.

This clonotype was observed many times. The genes are TRBV6-1 and TRBJ2-3; D is unresolved. Germline CDR1 and CDR2: MNHNS and SASEGT. The ends were cut back, 5 bases at V and 4 bases at J, with 10 bases in the middle. This CDR3 comprises 13 residues. For the CDR3, the DNA is TGTGCCAGCAGTCCCCCCGTGGCAGATACGCAGTATTTT. It specifies CASSPPVADTQYF.

The chain has TRBV11-2 and TRBJ2-1; TRBD2 agrees at 9 bases. The CDR3 is made up of 16 amino acids. Per germline, CDR1 SGHAT and CDR2 FQNNGV. With 7 bases clipped from V and 7 bases from J, the junction kept 14 bases outside the gene matches. CDR3 in DNA: TGTGCCAGCAACATCCTCGGGCTAGCGGGGCAAAATGAGCAGTTCTTC. This gives the protein CASNILGLAGQNEQFF.

This clonotype was seen at least ten times. V and J are TRBV7-9 and TRBJ2-1; D remains unclear. CDR1 is SEHNR, CDR2 FQNEAQ, per germline (reference sequence). There are 15 residues in the CDR3. V lost 2 bases to trimming and J lost 0 bases, with 8 bases between them. DNA of the CDR3: TGTGCCAGCAGCTTACCCGCAACCTCCTACAATGAGCAGTTCTTC. This translates into CASSLPATSYNEQFF.

The sample holds many counts of this clonotype. V and J are TRBV29-1 and TRBJ2-1; no firm D call. The V gene lost 6 bases and the J gene lost 2 bases, with 14 bases spanning the gap. The CDR3 runs to 14 residues. Germline lookup yields CDR1 SQVTM and CDR2 ANQGSEA. The CDR3 bases are TGCAGCGTACGGGTAGCTCCCCCCTACAATGAGCAGTTCTTC. It yields the protein CSVRVAPPYNEQFF.

The rearrangement uses TRBV6-1 and TRBJ2-1, with 9 nucleotides matching TRBD1. CDR1 is MNHNS, CDR2 SASEGT, per germline. V lost 6 bases to trimming and J lost 4 bases; unmatched junction nucleotides: 7. The CDR3 runs to 15 residues. This CDR3 reads CASRPGTGSYNEQFF. The DNA of the CDR3 is TGTGCCAGCAGACCTGGGACAGGGTCGTACAATGAGCAGTTCTTC.

This clonotype was counted between two and nine times. The genes are TRBV21-1 and TRBJ1-1. TRBV21-1 is a pseudogene segment. This CDR3 contains 15 residues. DNA of the CDR3: TGTGCCAGCAGCAAAGTTGAAAGAGCCACTACTGAAGCTTTCTTT. Its protein product is CASSKVERATTEAFF.

In its sample, this clonotype was seen a few times. The genes are TRBV27 and TRBJ2-1, with 8 nucleotides matching TRBD1. V dropped 5 bases and J dropped 2; count of bases not matched to a gene: 5. Germline CDR1 reads MNHEY; CDR2 reads SMNVEV (reference sequence). The CDR3 length is 15 residues. The CDR3 protein is CASSGQGAPYNEQFF. The CDR3 DNA reads as TGTGCCAGCAGTGGACAGGGCGCTCCCTACAATGAGCAGTTCTTC.

The CDR3 sequence: CASSVEMGDQPQHF. In DNA, the CDR3 is TGTGCCAGCAGCGTAGAGATGGGGGATCAGCCCCAGCATTTT. The rearrangement joins TRBV9 to TRBJ1-5; a possible D gene is TRBD1 (5 bases). The CDR3 length is 14 residues. Trimming took off 0 bases at V and 5 bases at J, with 9 bases between the two ends. CDR1 and CDR2 (germline): SGDLS, YYNGEE.

The V and J genes are TRBV15 and TRBJ2-3, with 8 bases aligning to TRBD2. From germline, CDR1 is LNHNV and CDR2 YYDKDF (reference sequence). Trimming at V came to 5 bases and at J to 3 bases, leaving 10 bases not matched to a gene. The CDR3 extends over 16 amino acids. CDR3 in amino acids: CATSPRRGGATDTQYF. DNA for the CDR3: TGTGCCACCAGCCCCCGACGGGGGGGCGCAACAGATACGCAGTATTTT.

Many counts were recorded for this clonotype. The V call is TRBV5-1, the J call TRBJ2-2, with D maybe TRBD1 (5 bases). There are 14 residues in the CDR3. Germline V gives CDR1 SGHRS, CDR2 YFSETQ. V shed 4 bases and J shed 6 bases, with 13 bases lying between them. The CDR3 DNA reads as TGCGCCAGCAGCGCAGGGCCGTACTCCGGGGAGCTGTTTTTT. Translation: CASSAGPYSGELFF. Together with reference TRBV5-1 and TRBJ2-2, the CDR3 gives the full variable domain: KAGVTQTPRYLIKTRGQQVTLSCSPISGHRSVSWYQQTPGQGLQFLFEYFSETQRNKGNFPGRFSGRQFSNSRSEMNVSTLELGDSALYLCASSAGPYSGELFFGEGSRLTVL.

This clonotype was seen a few times. The chain combines TRBV9 with TRBJ2-5; TRBD1 might be the D (6 bases). The V gene lost 3 bases and the J gene lost 5 bases, with 17 bases spanning the gap. CDR1 is SGDLS, CDR2 YYNGEE, per germline. The CDR3 is made up of 15 amino acids. The CDR3 sequence is CASSATDSLSETQYF. CDR3 in DNA: TGTGCCAGCAGCGCAACGGACAGCTTATCCGAGACCCAGTACTTC.

This clonotype was seen ten or more times. The V gene is TRBV18, the J gene TRBJ1-5, with D hard to call. V lost 2 bases to trimming and J lost 3 bases, with 11 bases between them. The CDR3 contains 15 residues. Germline V CDR1 and CDR2: KGHSH, LQKENI. DNA of the CDR3: TGTGCCAGCTCACCAATTGGAGATTTCAATCAGCCCCAGCATTTT. It is translated as CASSPIGDFNQPQHF.